This T cell receptor (beta chain) was identified during a study of control samples from healthy donors and cancer patients. Sequencing was performed with immunoSEQ multiplex PCR; in TCRdb, only in-frame clones are kept and a portion is missing. The data show 390,000 or so clones, 75% to 95% seen once. V was shortened by 3 bases and J by 4 bases, with 15 bases between the two germline ends. This CDR3 has 15 amino acids. The germline gives CDR1 LNHDA, CDR2 SQIVND (reference sequence). The rearrangement uses TRBV19 and TRBJ1-2; D gene ambiguous. Sequenced: PBMCs. The sequence derives from a man aged 35-49 years with head and neck cancer. CDR3 loop: CASSMTAVSSYGYTF. The CDR3 nucleotides are TGTGCCAGTAGTATGACGGCAGTTTCATCCTATGGCTACACCTTC.